The 25 T cell receptor beta chains below come from one sample, sequenced in a study of shared T cell receptors in the human thymus. Sequencing used immunoSEQ multiplex PCR; TCRdb keeps in-frame clones, though not all of them. The sample has about 660,000 clones, roughly 88% seen once; the top ten hold about 0.01%. Separately, the same data were catalogued under a study of human thymus T cells.

The sequenced sample was thymocytes. The source is a boy less than two years old with a congenital heart defect.

The chain uses TRBV15 and TRBJ2-1, with 7 bases fitting TRBD2. The CDR3 consists of 13 residues. J was trimmed by 8 bases and V by 8 bases; bases with no gene match: 9. Germline V CDR1 and CDR2: LNHNV, YYDKDF (reference sequence). CDR3 sequence (DNA): TGTGCCACCCTTAATGGGGGAGGGGATGAGCAGTTCTTC. Amino acids: CATLNGGGDEQFF.

This chain connects TRBV6-6 to TRBJ1-5, with D unresolved. Germline V lookup: CDR1 MNHNY, CDR2 SVGAGI (reference sequence). The CDR3 runs 14 residues. V dropped 7 bases and J dropped 3 bases, with 13 bases sitting between them. The CDR3 protein is CASNPTDTNQPQHF. The CDR3 DNA reads as TGTGCCAGCAACCCCACAGATACCAATCAGCCCCAGCATTTT.

This clone was observed once. The J gene is TRBJ1-5, the V gene TRBV15; 7 bases match TRBD1. From germline, CDR1 is LNHNV and CDR2 YYDKDF (reference sequence). This CDR3 is built from 21 residues. V lost 0 bases, J lost 2 bases, and 19 bases stayed unmatched. The CDR3 loop reads CATSRDVDSGQREVGNQPQHF. Written as DNA, the CDR3 is TGTGCCACCAGCAGAGATGTTGATTCGGGACAGCGGGAGGTAGGCAATCAGCCCCAGCATTTT.

V is TRBV28 and J is TRBJ2-3; D is possibly TRBD2 (6 bases). Germline CDR1 reads MDHEN; CDR2 reads SYDVKM. Trimming left V 2 bases short and J 6 bases short, with 21 bases between. The CDR3 sequence is 17 residues long. In DNA form, the CDR3 reads TGTGCCAGCAGTTTACCCCTGGGTCGCCGGCGGGACGATACGCAGTATTTT. It codes for CASSLPLGRRRDDTQYF.

This chain uses TRBV4-3 with TRBJ2-1, with TRBD2 identical over 9 bases. This CDR3 spans 18 amino acids. Germline assignment: CDR1 LGHNA and CDR2 YSLEER. With 4 bases clipped from V and 1 base from J, the junction kept 11 bases outside the gene matches. CDR3 residues: CASSPGQETSGSYNEQFF. CDR3 nucleotides: TGCGCCAGCAGCCCGGGGCAGGAGACTAGCGGTTCCTACAATGAGCAGTTCTTC.

Worth noting for this clone: The sample contains more than one DNA sequence encoding this CDR3. The chain combines TRBV19 with TRBJ2-7; D is uncertain. V lost 5 bases, J lost 3 bases, and 8 bases lay in between. Germline V lookup: CDR1 LNHDA, CDR2 SQIVND (reference sequence). The CDR3 length is 12 residues. CDR3 DNA sequence: TGTGCCAGTAGTTCCCCCCTCTACGAGCAGTACTTC. Protein product: CASSSPLYEQYF.

The CDR3 sequence is CASSVADGTEAFF. For the CDR3, the DNA is TGTGCCAGCAGCGTTGCAGATGGCACTGAAGCTTTCTTT. The chain carries TRBV7-3 and TRBJ1-1; D unresolved. Germline V CDR1 and CDR2: SGHTA, FQGTGA. Between the trimmed V and J ends, which lost 5 bases and 4 bases, there was a span of 11 bases. This CDR3 has 13 amino acids.

The sample holds one count of this clone. The chain has TRBV7-6 and TRBJ1-4; 9 nucleotides line up with TRBD1. Germline-derived CDR1 and CDR2 are SGHVS and FNYEAQ. The CDR3 is 16 amino acids. The V and J ends lost 1 base and 7 bases, in that order; junction bases with no gene match: 7. This CDR3 reads CASSLGRTGVLEKLFF. CDR3 bases: TGTGCCAGCAGCTTAGGGCGGACAGGGGTGCTTGAAAAACTGTTTTTT.

V usage is TRBV9 and J usage is TRBJ1-4; D is possibly TRBD1 (6 bases). Per germline, CDR1 SGDLS and CDR2 YYNGEE. The CDR3 is made up of 16 amino acids. Trimming stripped 3 bases from V and 0 bases from J, with 12 bases between. Here the CDR3 reads CASSAKRTATNEKLFF. The CDR3 region has the DNA TGTGCCAGCAGCGCAAAACGGACAGCAACTAATGAAAAACTGTTTTTT.

CDR3 sequence reads: CATSRGRLGAGELSYEQYF. The CDR3 bases are TGTGCCACCAGCAGAGGCCGTCTGGGGGCGGGAGAGCTCTCCTACGAGCAGTACTTC. The chain carries TRBV15 and TRBJ2-7; possibly TRBD2 for D (7 bases). CDR3 size: 19 residues. CDR1 is LNHNV, CDR2 YYDKDF, per germline (reference sequence). Between the trimmed V and J ends, which lost 1 base and 0 bases, there was a span of 22 bases.

The rearrangement uses TRBV25-1 and TRBJ2-5; D may be TRBD1 (7 bases). Germline V gene data show CDR1 as MGHDK and CDR2 as SYGVNS. The CDR3 consists of 17 residues. Trimming shortened V by 4 bases and J by 5 bases, and 23 bases separated the two germline ends. The CDR3 region has the DNA TGTGCCAGCAGTGGTGGGGGAAAGAGGGCAGGGGGGGAGACCCAGTACTTC. Its translation: CASSGGGKRAGGETQYF.

The chain links TRBV6-1 to TRBJ2-7; 7 bases agree with TRBD1. The V and J ends lost 4 bases and 4 bases, in that order; junction bases with no gene match: 10. The CDR3 is 15 residues long. Germline V gives CDR1 MNHNS, CDR2 SASEGT. The CDR3: CASSAKGAPLYEQYF. CDR3 nucleotide sequence: TGTGCCAGCAGTGCCAAGGGGGCTCCCCTTTACGAGCAGTACTTC.

The V call is TRBV15, the J call TRBJ2-1; 9 positions agree with TRBD2. V was clipped by 4 bases and J by 4 bases; unmatched bases: 11. Germline CDR1 LNHNV, CDR2 YYDKDF (reference sequence). The CDR3 is 17 residues long. CDR3 loop: CATSKELAGATYNEQFF. CDR3 sequence (DNA): TGTGCCACCAGCAAAGAATTAGCGGGAGCGACGTACAATGAGCAGTTCTTC.

The chain employs TRBV7-2 and TRBJ1-1; 10 nucleotides match TRBD1. The germline CDR1 and CDR2 sequences are SGHTA and FQGNSA. After removal of 5 bases from V and 4 bases from J, the junction contained 13 bases not matched to a gene. CDR3 length: 17 residues. Here the CDR3 DNA reads TGTGCCAGCAGCAAGTTGACAGGGGGCAAAAAGGGCACTGAAGCTTTCTTT. Protein product: CASSKLTGGKKGTEAFF.

The rearrangement uses TRBV11-2 and TRBJ2-7; 7 bases are a match to TRBD2. Germline V gene data show CDR1 as SGHAT and CDR2 as FQNNGV. The length of the CDR3 is 14 residues. With V trimmed by 1 base and J by 4 bases, 4 bases remained unmatched. The CDR3 bases are TGTGCCAGCAGCTTAGTATCCGGGAGGTACGAGCAGTACTTC. Translation: CASSLVSGRYEQYF.

J is TRBJ2-7 and V is TRBV19; 11 bases agree with TRBD1. The germline gives CDR1 LNHDA, CDR2 SQIVND (reference sequence). The CDR3 extends over 13 amino acids. Unmatched junction bases numbered 8, after V lost 11 bases and J lost 5 bases. The CDR3 region is CAGPGQGGNEQYF. Written as DNA, the CDR3 is TGTGCCGGACCGGGACAGGGGGGGAACGAGCAGTACTTC.

This clone was detected only once. This chain joins TRBV28 and TRBJ1-2, with TRBD1 identical over 9 bases. The trim removed 4 bases at V and 2 bases at J, leaving 14 bases unmatched. From germline, CDR1 is MDHEN and CDR2 SYDVKM. The CDR3 extends over 18 amino acids. This CDR3 reads CASSSKHRGRKTNYGYTF. DNA of the CDR3: TGTGCCAGCAGTTCTAAACACAGGGGGCGTAAGACCAACTATGGCTACACCTTC.

This clone appeared a single time. V usage is TRBV10-3 and J usage is TRBJ1-3, with D possibly TRBD1 on 6 matching bases. The CDR3 totals 14 residues. Trimming took 5 bases from V and 0 from J, leaving 8 bases between them. Germline-derived CDR1 and CDR2 are ENHRY and SYGVKD. The CDR3 here is CAISRQDSGNTIYF. The CDR3 coding sequence is TGTGCCATCAGTAGACAGGACTCTGGAAACACCATATATTTT.

The rearrangement uses TRBV5-1 and TRBJ1-5; D is unresolved. The CDR3 spans 13 residues. Between the trimmed V and J ends, which lost 0 bases and 6 bases, there was a span of 7 bases. Germline CDR1 reads SGHRS; CDR2 reads YFSETQ. CDR3 nucleotides: TGCGCCAGCAGCTTGGGGGCGGGTCAGCCCCAGCATTTT. Its translation: CASSLGAGQPQHF.

This clone has just a few counts. The chain joins TRBV28 to TRBJ2-5; 10 bases line up with TRBD2. The J call may be in error: the DNA end matches TRBJ2-7 better. The CDR3 contains 14 residues. Germline CDR1 and CDR2: MDHEN and SYDVKM. CDR3 region: CASTAGGPLGEQYF. The CDR3 bases are TGTGCCAGCACAGCGGGAGGGCCTTTGGGCGAGCAGTACTTC.

V and J are TRBV7-2 and TRBJ2-7, with TRBD2 matching over 11 bases. V lost 2 bases, J lost 5 bases, and 11 bases stayed unmatched. The CDR3 has 17 amino acids. Germline V gene lookup returns CDR1 SGHTA and CDR2 FQGNSA. The CDR3 nucleotides read TGTGCCAGCAGCTTAACCAGAATAGCGGGAGGGCCCCACGAGCAGTACTTC. This translates into CASSLTRIAGGPHEQYF.

On this clone itself: Other DNA sequences in this sample translate to the same CDR3. V and J are TRBV6-5 and TRBJ1-2; 7 bases map to TRBD1. The CDR3 is 15 amino acids. After removal of 5 bases from V and 4 bases from J, the junction contained 10 bases not matched to a gene. In germline, CDR1 is MNHEY, CDR2 SVGAGI. The CDR3 sequence: CASSRPGQPIYGYTF. The CDR3 coding sequence is TGTGCCAGCAGTCGCCCGGGACAGCCAATCTATGGCTACACCTTC.

This sequence joins TRBV30 and TRBJ2-3, with TRBD2 matching 8 bases. V shed 3 bases, J shed 1 base, and the junction held 9 bases outside the gene matches. Germline V gene data show CDR1 as GTSNPN and CDR2 as SVGIG (reference sequence). This CDR3 is built from 16 residues. This CDR3 reads CAWSPGGAGGTDTQYF. The CDR3 DNA reads as TGTGCCTGGAGCCCGGGAGGAGCGGGAGGCACAGATACGCAGTATTTT.

Comment on this clone: Other DNA sequences in this specimen translate into the identical CDR3. The rearrangement joins TRBV7-3 to TRBJ2-3; D unclear. The V gene lost 5 bases and the J gene lost 1 base, with 7 bases spanning the gap. Per germline, CDR1 SGHTA and CDR2 FQGTGA. The CDR3 runs 13 residues. As DNA, the CDR3 is TGTGCCAGCAGCCGAAGCGGCACAGATACGCAGTATTTT. Protein product: CASSRSGTDTQYF.

Of note for this clone: This CDR3 is also generated by other DNA sequences in the sample. This chain joins TRBV28 and TRBJ2-7, with D uncertain. Per the germline V gene, CDR1 is MDHEN and CDR2 is SYDVKM. The CDR3 is 12 amino acids. Deletions cut 2 bases from V and 6 bases from J, with 8 bases between. CDR3 coding DNA: TGTGCCAGCAGTTTAGTTGGCGGCGAGCAGTACTTC. Encoded protein: CASSLVGGEQYF.